A selection of T cell receptor beta chains follows, all from one sample in a study of beta chain features in type 1 diabetes. Clones were sequenced by immunoSEQ multiplex PCR, and TCRdb holds only the in-frame ones, with some missing. The repertoire holds tens of thousands of clones, with about two thirds as singletons. Material: Tregs from blood. The receptors come from a woman in her thirties in good health. The CDR3 runs from the conserved cysteine through the conserved F or W. The D gene is left open where the match is weak. Clone size is stated in some rows and not others, as once, few, many or a class when expanded.

clone_size | j_call | d_call | v_call | cdr3_aa | cdr3_nt
- | TRBJ2-6 | - | TRBV27 | CASSPLGANVLTF | TGTGCCAGCAGTCCACTTGGGGCCAACGTCCTGACTTTC
- | TRBJ2-5 | TRBD1 | TRBV5-4 | CATRGPGGETQYF | TGTGCCACCCGGGGACCAGGGGGAGAGACCCAGTACTTC
- | TRBJ1-1 | - | TRBV27 | CASRKIMNTEAFF | TGCGCCAGCAGAAAAATAATGAACACTGAAGCTTTCTTT
- | TRBJ2-7 | TRBD2 | TRBV7-2 | CASSSIAGGSYF | TGTGCCAGCAGCTCTATAGCGGGAGGATCGTACTTC
- | TRBJ1-2 | TRBD1 | TRBV4-3 | CASSQDVLPGGGYTF | TGCGCCAGCAGCCAAGATGTACTCCCAGGGGGCGGCTACACCTTC
- | TRBJ2-7 | - | TRBV5-5 | CASSLAAGPYEQYF | TGTGCCAGCAGCTTGGCTGCGGGGCCCTACGAGCAGTACTTC
- | TRBJ2-1 | TRBD1 | TRBV6-5 | CASSYGTERYNEQFF | TGTGCCAGCAGTTACGGGACAGAACGGTACAATGAGCAGTTCTTC
- | TRBJ2-7 | - | TRBV7-2 | CASSPRSYEQYF | TGTGCCAGCAGCCCGCGATCCTACGAGCAGTACTTC
- | TRBJ2-6 | TRBD1 | TRBV18 | CASSPPGQAGSGANVLTF | TGTGCCAGCTCACCACCGGGACAGGCGGGCTCTGGGGCCAACGTCCTGACTTTC
- | TRBJ1-5 | - | TRBV5-1 | CASSLDGMGNQPQHF | TGCGCCAGCAGCTTGGACGGTATGGGCAATCAGCCCCAGCATTTT
- | TRBJ2-7 | TRBD2 | TRBV5-4 | CASSFTSGIGEQYF | TGTGCCAGCAGCTTTACTAGCGGGATAGGGGAGCAGTACTTC
- | TRBJ2-2 | - | TRBV4-2 | CASSQTGTWGEELFF | TGTGCCAGCAGCCAGACCGGGACATGGGGCGAGGAGCTGTTTTTT
- | TRBJ2-7 | - | TRBV4-3 | CASSQVWQGPSYEQYF | TGCGCCAGCAGCCAAGTGTGGCAGGGGCCCTCCTACGAGCAGTACTTC
- | TRBJ2-1 | - | TRBV20-1 | CSALRQVEQFF | TGCAGTGCACTTAGACAGGTTGAGCAGTTCTTC
- | TRBJ2-3 | - | TRBV21-1 | CASSKERPELSTDTQYF | TGTGCCAGCAGCAAAGAGAGACCGGAACTAAGCACAGATACGCAGTATTTT
- | TRBJ2-5 | - | TRBV7-2 | CASSLAGAETQYF | TGTGCCAGCAGCTTAGCGGGAGCGGAGACCCAGTACTTC
- | TRBJ2-3 | - | TRBV5-4 | CASSGSTGPNTDTQYF | TGTGCCAGCAGCGGAAGCACAGGTCCAAACACAGATACGCAGTATTTT
- | TRBJ1-1 | TRBD1 | TRBV7-9 | CASSLAEGQGNTEAFF | TGTGCCAGCAGCTTAGCCGAGGGACAGGGTAACACTGAAGCTTTCTTT
- | TRBJ2-1 | TRBD2 | TRBV15 | CATSLYRGTGTSGKNEQFF | TGTGCCACCAGCTTATACAGGGGAACCGGGACTAGCGGGAAAAATGAGCAGTTCTTC
- | TRBJ2-5 | - | TRBV20-1 | CSATLMETQYF | TGCAGTGCTACTTTAATGGAGACCCAGTACTTC
few | TRBJ2-7 | TRBD1 | TRBV18 | CASSSRDRSSYEQYF | TGTGCCAGCTCATCCCGGGACAGGAGCTCCTACGAGCAGTACTTC
- | TRBJ2-5 | - | TRBV29-1 | CSVEKLAGETQYF | TGCAGCGTTGAAAAGTTGGCAGGGGAGACCCAGTACTTC
- | TRBJ1-1 | TRBD1 | TRBV2 | CASRLIRGRLTEAFF | TGTGCCAGCAGGTTAATCAGGGGGCGACTAACTGAAGCTTTCTTT
- | TRBJ1-2 | TRBD1 | TRBV27 | CASSSPGQGGYGYTF | TGTGCCAGCAGTTCCCCGGGACAGGGAGGCTATGGCTACACCTTC
- | TRBJ2-2 | TRBD2 | TRBV7-3 | CASSTGLVVNTGELFF | TGTGCCAGCAGCACCGGACTAGTCGTTAACACCGGGGAGCTGTTTTTT
- | TRBJ2-5 | TRBD1 | TRBV9 | CASSVAGQARETQYF | TGTGCCAGCAGCGTAGCGGGACAGGCGAGGGAGACCCAGTACTTC
- | TRBJ2-1 | TRBD1 | TRBV7-9 | CASSLEGGFYNEQFF | TGTGCCAGCAGCTTAGAAGGGGGCTTCTACAATGAGCAGTTCTTC
- | TRBJ1-1 | - | TRBV4-3 | CASSQGAGLDAFF | TGCGCCAGCAGCCAAGGGGCAGGGTTGGATGCTTTCTTT
- | TRBJ2-1 | TRBD2 | TRBV30 | CAWSTMRETEQFF | TGTGCCTGGAGTACCATGCGGGAGACCGAGCAGTTCTTC
few | TRBJ2-3 | - | TRBV28 | CASSLGILPDTQYF | TGTGCCAGCAGTCTCGGGATCCTCCCAGATACGCAGTATTTT
few | TRBJ1-5 | - | TRBV18 | CASSSYAGTHNQPQHF | TGTGCCAGCTCATCGTATGCCGGGACACACAATCAGCCCCAGCATTTT
- | TRBJ2-1 | TRBD2 | TRBV27 | CASSSKAGDGEQFF | TGTGCCAGCAGTTCTAAAGCGGGAGACGGTGAGCAGTTCTTC
- | TRBJ2-2 | - | TRBV9 | CASSSRQNTGELFF | TGTGCCAGCAGCTCGAGACAGAACACCGGGGAGCTGTTTTTT
- | TRBJ2-3 | - | TRBV28 | CASLNRGSGSDTQYF | TGTGCCAGCCTAAATCGGGGGAGCGGGTCAGATACGCAGTATTTT
- | TRBJ1-5 | TRBD1 | TRBV29-1 | CSVQAGGNQPQHF | TGCAGCGTTCAGGCAGGGGGTAATCAGCCCCAGCATTTT
- | TRBJ2-2 | TRBD1 | TRBV7-3 | CASSYGQGRTGELFF | TGTGCCAGCAGCTACGGACAGGGGCGGACCGGGGAGCTGTTTTTT
- | TRBJ1-2 | - | TRBV29-1 | CSVGGQLYGYTF | TGCAGCGTTGGCGGGCAGCTCTATGGCTACACCTTC
few | TRBJ2-7 | - | TRBV30 | CAWSRGVVRYEQYF | TGTGCCTGGAGCAGGGGAGTAGTTCGCTACGAGCAGTACTTC
- | TRBJ2-2 | - | TRBV10-3 | CAITREPGTGELFF | TGTGCCATCACCCGGGAGCCTGGCACCGGGGAGCTGTTTTTT
- | TRBJ2-3 | TRBD2 | TRBV27 | CASSPGRGITDTQYF | TGTGCCAGCAGTCCCGGGAGGGGCATCACAGATACGCAGTATTTT
few | TRBJ2-2 | - | TRBV29-1 | CSVGRGNAGELFF | TGCAGCGTTGGGCGCGGGAATGCCGGGGAGCTGTTTTTT
- | TRBJ2-7 | TRBD2 | TRBV28 | CASSFVSGSSHEQYF | TGTGCCAGCAGTTTCGTTAGCGGGAGTTCTCACGAGCAGTACTTC
- | TRBJ1-1 | - | TRBV6-1 | CASRDPRQGAFF | TGTGCCAGCAGAGACCCTCGGCAGGGAGCTTTCTTT
- | TRBJ2-7 | TRBD2 | TRBV29-1 | CSVYGLAGSYEQYF | TGCAGCGTTTATGGACTAGCGGGATCATACGAGCAGTACTTC
- | TRBJ2-2 | TRBD2 | TRBV19 | CASSIAGGSTGELFF | TGTGCCAGTAGTATAGCGGGAGGCAGCACCGGGGAGCTGTTTTTT
once | TRBJ2-3 | - | TRBV19 | CASTQGVGTDTQYF | TGTGCCAGTACCCAAGGGGTAGGGACAGATACGCAGTATTTT
- | TRBJ2-1 | TRBD1 | TRBV2 | CASSKDRNSYNEQFF | TGTGCCAGCAGTAAGGACAGGAACTCCTACAATGAGCAGTTCTTC
- | TRBJ2-7 | - | TRBV5-5 | CASSLGLAHFTYEQYF | TGTGCCAGCAGCTTGGGGCTAGCCCACTTTACCTACGAGCAGTACTTC
few | TRBJ2-2 | - | TRBV10-2 | CASSESRLNGELFF | TGCGCCAGCAGTGAGTCGCGCCTTAACGGGGAGCTGTTTTTT
- | TRBJ1-2 | TRBD1 | TRBV6-1 | CASRAAGRGYGYTF | TGTGCCAGCAGGGCCGCTGGCAGGGGGTATGGCTACACCTTC